This TCR beta chain originates from a study of blood T cell repertoires in COVID-19. Study-level information: Specimens from acute and convalescent COVID-19 originated in the United States, Italy and Spain. Sample material is recorded as cDNA or gDNA derived from T cells, B-cell-depleted T cells, or PBMCs.

CDR1 and CDR2 from the germline V gene are SGHTA and FQGTGA. This CDR3 contains 16 residues. J was trimmed by 4 bases and V by 0 bases; bases with no gene match: 4. Original data processing: Reference gene primer amplification in the assay estimated nucleated cell counts. Data came from immunoSEQ multiplex PCR; TCRdb stores just in-frame clones and leaves some out. V and J calls and clone size are those listed in that table; D and trimming were worked out from the DNA. The table has about 430,000 clones, around nine tenths seen once. Cohort allocation depended upon clinical history that participants reported.

The source is a woman aged 25 to 39 with acute COVID-19. The specimen sequenced was PBMCs or T cells enriched from blood (not recorded which). This chain connects TRBV7-3 to TRBJ2-2; 8 nucleotides agree with TRBD2. The CDR3 coding sequence is TGTGCCAGCAGCTTAACCCGGGAGGGTCGCACCGGGGAGCTGTTTTTT. It translates to CASSLTREGRTGELFF.